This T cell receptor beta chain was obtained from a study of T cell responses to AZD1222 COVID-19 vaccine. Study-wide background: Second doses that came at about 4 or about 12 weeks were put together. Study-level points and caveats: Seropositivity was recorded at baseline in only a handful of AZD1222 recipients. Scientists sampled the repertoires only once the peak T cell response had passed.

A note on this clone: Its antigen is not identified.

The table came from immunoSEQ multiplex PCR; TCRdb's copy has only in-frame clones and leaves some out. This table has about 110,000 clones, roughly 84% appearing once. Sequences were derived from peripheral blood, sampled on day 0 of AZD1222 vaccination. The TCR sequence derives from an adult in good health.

The CDR3 coding sequence is TGTGCCAGCAGCCCCAGACAGGGGAACACTGAAGCTTTCTTT. It codes for CASSPRQGNTEAFF. The chain recombines TRBV9 with TRBJ1-1; 7 bases are shared with TRBD1. The junction had 4 bases not matched to a gene; V was cut back by 4 bases and J by 1 base. This CDR3 is built from 14 residues. CDR1 SGDLS and CDR2 YYNGEE come from the germline V gene. Full variable domain (outside the CDR3, taken from reference TRBV9 and TRBJ1-1): DSGVTQTPKHLITATGQRVTLRCSPRSGDLSVYWYQQSLDQGLQFLIQYYNGEERAKGNILERFSAQQFPDLHSELNLSSLELGDSALYFCASSPRQGNTEAFFGQGTRLTVV.